The rows below give T cell receptor beta chains drawn from one sample of a study of radiotherapy plus CTLA-4 blockade in lung cancer. The repertoire was sequenced with immunoSEQ multiplex PCR; TCRdb's copy has only in-frame clones and lacks some. The sample lists more than 30,000 clones, around 70% occurring once. This specimen consisted of peripheral blood, obtained from a patient treated with radiotherapy plus ipilimumab. Receptors originate from a human donor with non-small cell lung cancer who had stable disease on radiotherapy plus ipilimumab. Both conserved end residues are part of each CDR3.

V | CDR3
TRBV6-1 | CASSEPGTGAEETQYF
TRBV4-1 | CASSQDSAYSYEQYF
TRBV7-2 | CASSVGATDTQYF
TRBV19 | CASSPRTADNYGYTF
TRBV28 | CASSFVSGGTDQPQHF
TRBV29-1 | CSVEDRVRAGYNEQFF
TRBV28 | CASRAGNPPTNQPQHF
TRBV21-1 | CASSKGLAGGTNEQFF
TRBV12-5 | CASGSSGTDTQYF
TRBV5-1 | CASSLGDVIYNEQFF
TRBV19 | CASIPRTGGPSGSGNTIYF
TRBV18 | CASSPLRVETQYF
TRBV5-1 | CASSLAASLTSREQFF
TRBV7-9 | CASSPDRGQADTQYF
TRBV18 | CASSRGDEQFF
TRBV6-5 | CASSFRGPETQYF
TRBV7-2 | CASNLQPGGAYEQYF
TRBV7-9 | CASSFGLAGGSGTQYF
TRBV7-6 | CASSHSREGRGNEQFF
TRBV11-2 | CASSTPGQGDYGYTF
TRBV18 | CASSPTPSDIQYF
TRBV19 | CASSTHAVSGANVLTF
TRBV11-2 | CASSLVPQGTDTQYF
TRBV10-3 | CAIDPGHGNTIYF
TRBV27 | CASSFHLTSGDTGELFF
TRBV5-1 | CASSLGTGGASNTGELFF
TRBV27 | CASRGVTGELFF
TRBV7-2 | CASSLGSSYNEQFF